This TCR beta chain was identified during a study of blood T cell repertoires in COVID-19. The V gene lost 5 bases and the J gene lost 0 bases, with 11 bases spanning the gap. Germline V lookup: CDR1 SGHTA, CDR2 FQGNSA. This CDR3 comprises 14 residues. Assay used: immunoSEQ multiplex PCR; TCRdb lists only in-frame clones, some missing. The sample lists around 240,000 clones, about 86% seen once, with less than 4% in the top ten. The sequence came from a woman aged 25 to 39 who had recovered from COVID-19. Material: peripheral blood. The J gene is TRBJ2-7, the V gene TRBV7-2; D may be TRBD1 (6 bases). CDR3 residues: CASSPDSFSYEQYF. The DNA of the CDR3 is TGTGCCAGCAGCCCGGACAGCTTCTCCTACGAGCAGTACTTC.